This T cell receptor beta chain was sequenced for a study of a mutant IDH1 vaccine in newly diagnosed glioma. Time point specified: week 23, last vaccination. Each dose of the vaccine consisted of 300 ug of mutant IDH1 20-mer peptide, with topical imiquimod. Method: immunoSEQ multiplex PCR; TCRdb's copy keeps in-frame clones and lacks some. This table has 65,000 or so clones, 70% to 90% appearing once. This clone was seen only a few times. What it binds is unknown. The CDR3 covers 17 residues. Per germline, CDR1 SGHAT and CDR2 FQNNGV. V dropped 4 bases and J dropped 0; count of bases not matched to a gene: 8.

This TCR derives from a man aged 25-40 years with glioma. The specimen was PBMCs, collected from a glioma patient whose treatment included an IDH1 peptide vaccine. J is TRBJ2-4 and V is TRBV11-2; 8 nucleotides agree with TRBD1. The CDR3 spells CASSSGTGSLAKNIQYF. Written as DNA, the CDR3 is TGTGCCAGCAGCTCCGGGACAGGCTCACTAGCCAAAAACATTCAGTACTTC.